This T cell receptor (beta chain) comes out of a study of blood T cell repertoires in COVID-19. This clone was recorded once. Only in-frame clones appear in the TCRdb table, and some are missing; sequencing was by immunoSEQ multiplex PCR. Among hundreds of thousands of clones listed, roughly 88% were seen once. This CDR3 is built from 13 residues. V lost 10 bases, J lost 2 bases, and 14 bases lay in between. Per germline, CDR1 ENHRY and CDR2 SYGVKD. This rearrangement joins TRBV10-3 to TRBJ1-1, with D maybe TRBD1 (6 bases). The clonotype originates from a woman older than 75 with COVID-19, enrolled during active disease. The specimen was peripheral blood. CDR3 loop: CASTDRQNTEAFF. The CDR3 DNA reads TGTGCCAGTACGGACAGACAAAACACTGAAGCTTTCTTT.